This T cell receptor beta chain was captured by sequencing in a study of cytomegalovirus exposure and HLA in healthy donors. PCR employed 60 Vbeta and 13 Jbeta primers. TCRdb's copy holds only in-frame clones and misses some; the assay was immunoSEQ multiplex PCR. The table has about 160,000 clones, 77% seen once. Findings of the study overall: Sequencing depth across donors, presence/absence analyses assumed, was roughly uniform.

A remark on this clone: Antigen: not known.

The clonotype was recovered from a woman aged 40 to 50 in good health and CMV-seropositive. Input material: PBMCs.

The DNA of the CDR3 is TGTGCCAGCAGGGCGGGCGGGGGCTTAGACAATTCACCCCTCCACTTT. It translates to CASRAGGGLDNSPLHF. V is TRBV5-5 and J is TRBJ1-6; D is possibly TRBD1 (6 bases). The CDR3 spans 16 residues. Germline V lookup: CDR1 SGHKS, CDR2 YYEKEE (reference sequence). The ends were cut back, 5 bases at V and 7 bases at J, with 19 bases in the middle. Looking up the rest from reference TRBV5-5 and TRBJ1-6 gives the full variable domain: DAGVTQSPTHLIKTRGQQVTLRCSPISGHKSVSWYQQVLGQGPQFIFQYYEKEERGRGNFPDRFSARQFPNYSSELNVNALLLGDSALYLCASRAGGGLDNSPLHFGNGTRLTVT.